Reported below is one T cell receptor (beta chain). Germline CDR1 is MGHRA and CDR2 is YSYEKL. The J segment lost 5 bases and the V segment lost 4 bases, leaving 12 bases of the junction unmatched. The CDR3 extends over 18 amino acids. This specimen belongs to a study of control samples from healthy donors and cancer patients. The repertoire was sequenced with immunoSEQ multiplex PCR; TCRdb's copy has only in-frame clones and lacks some. The profile shows some 120,000 clones, around 93% of them singletons. Specimen: blood. The clonotype comes from a man between 18 and 35 years old in good health. This chain joins TRBV4-1 and TRBJ1-6, with 9 bases lining up with TRBD1. Here the CDR3 reads CASSRSPVTGGNNSPLHF. CDR3 bases: TGCGCCAGCAGCCGATCGCCGGTGACAGGGGGAAATAATTCACCCCTCCACTTT.